Detailed here is one T cell receptor (beta chain). In assigning cohorts, the study relied on participant-reported clinical history. The entry originates in a study of blood T cell repertoires in COVID-19. The germline V gene encodes CDR1 SGHRS and CDR2 YFSETQ. The CDR3 is 15 residues long. Trimming took 3 bases from V and 5 from J, leaving 16 bases between them. Generated by immunoSEQ multiplex PCR, the TCRdb table keeps only in-frame clones and is missing some. In the table there are about 270,000 clones, 90% of which are singletons. The rearrangement joins TRBV5-1 to TRBJ2-3, with D possibly matching TRBD2 (7 bases). This clonotype originated in a woman younger than 45 with acute COVID-19. The material sequenced was PBMCs or T cells enriched from blood (not recorded which). The CDR3 nucleotides read TGCGCCAGCAGCTGGGCTCCGGGGGGCGGAGATACGCAGTATTTT. This encodes CASSWAPGGGDTQYF.